This entry lists 32 T cell receptor beta chains sequenced from one sample in a study of regulatory T cells in long-lasting Graves disease. Indicated time point: persistent/refractory GD, antithyroid drugs over 5 years with positive TRAb. From PBMCs, RNA was extracted and then used to make the TCR library. Library construction for TCR beta used iRepertoire HTBI primers and Arm-PCR of CDR3 regions. MiXCR was run by TCRdb on the multiplex PCR reads, yielding one entry per CDR3 protein. The sample lists 300,000 to 350,000 distinct CDR3 sequences, roughly a fifth occurring once. Sequencing used peripheral blood mononuclear cells (PBMCs), obtained when the disease was refractory, from a patient treated with antithyroid drugs. The receptors come from a female donor with Graves disease.

This clonotype showed up many times. CDR3 in amino acids: CASSQFEAGGAETQYF. The CDR3 DNA follows: TGTGCCAGCAGCCAGTTCGAGGCAGGGGGCGCGGAGACCCAGTACTTC. J is TRBJ2-5 and V is TRBV3-1; 8 nucleotides align to TRBD1. The junction had 11 bases not matched to a gene; V was cut back by 3 bases and J by 5 bases. CDR3 length: 16 amino acids. Germline CDR1 and CDR2: LGHDT and YNNKEL (reference sequence).

This clonotype was observed many times. CDR3 in DNA: TGTGCCAGCAGTTCCCTAACAGGGAAGACTGAAGCTTTCTTT. This sequence encodes CASSSLTGKTEAFF. The chain is built from TRBV2 and TRBJ1-1; D possibly corresponds to TRBD1 (6 bases). This CDR3 is 14 amino acids long. Germline V lookup: CDR1 SNHLY, CDR2 FYNNEI. V dropped 5 bases and J dropped 5 bases, with 15 bases sitting between them. Full variable domain (missing parts from reference TRBV2 and TRBJ1-1): EPEVTQTPSHQVTQMGQEVILRCVPISNHLYFYWYRQILGQKVEFLVSFYNNEISEKSEIFDDQFSVERPDGSNFTLKIRSTKLEDSAMYFCASSSLTGKTEAFFGQGTRLTVV.

The chain combines TRBV2 with TRBJ2-2; D is perhaps TRBD2 (5 bases). V was clipped by 4 bases and J by 0 bases, with 9 bases between them. This CDR3 contains 15 residues. The germline V gene has CDR1 SNHLY and CDR2 FYNNEI. The CDR3 DNA follows: TGTGCCAGCAGTGTGGACTTCGCGAACACCGGGGAGCTGTTTTTT. Amino acids: CASSVDFANTGELFF.

Remarks on this clonotype: At one boundary the junction diverges from the germline segment, which might be a read error. The rearrangement links TRBV12-3 or TRBV12-4 to TRBJ2-3; TRBD2 might be the D (5 bases). The CDR3 has 14 amino acids. CDR3 amino acids: CASSQVPSIDTQYF. The CDR3 nucleotides are TGTGCCAGCAGTCAGGTTCCTAGCATAGATACGCAGTATTTT.

This chain joins TRBV2 and TRBJ2-3; 10 nucleotides match TRBD2. The CDR3 extends over 18 amino acids. The J segment lost 2 bases and the V segment lost 3 bases, leaving 11 bases of the junction unmatched. The germline gives CDR1 SNHLY, CDR2 FYNNEI. The CDR3 sequence: CASSEPPLAGDPTDTQYF. As DNA, the CDR3 is TGTGCCAGCAGTGAGCCCCCCCTAGCGGGAGACCCCACAGATACGCAGTATTTT.

This clonotype was detected a few times. This chain connects TRBV20-1 to TRBJ1-1, with D hard to call. The germline V and J ends were trimmed by 5 bases and 0 bases, with 19 bases remaining between them. The CDR3 totals 16 residues. Germline V gene lookup returns CDR1 DFQATT and CDR2 SNEGSKA (reference sequence). CDR3 sequence: CSAYADSDGMNTEAFF. The CDR3 coding sequence is TGCAGTGCTTACGCAGACTCGGACGGAATGAACACTGAAGCTTTCTTT.

The chain is built from TRBV7-9 and TRBJ1-1; D is possibly TRBD1 (6 bases). This CDR3 is built from 15 residues. Germline CDR1 SEHNR, CDR2 FQNEAQ (reference sequence). The V end was cut by 10 bases, the J end by 1 base, with 19 bases between. The CDR3 DNA sequence: TGTGCCAATAGCCCTCGGGACATGGGGAACACTGAAGCTTTCTTT. Encoded protein: CANSPRDMGNTEAFF.

This clonotype was detected only a few times. The chain employs TRBV28 and TRBJ1-3, with D unresolved. The CDR3 extends over 15 amino acids. CDR1 and CDR2 (germline): MDHEN, SYDVKM. Trimming removed 5 bases at V and 2 bases at J, with 13 bases between. The CDR3 is CASSTAGGPGNTIYF. As DNA, the CDR3 is TGTGCCAGCAGTACGGCCGGCGGGCCTGGAAACACCATATATTTT.

This clonotype was found a few times. V usage is TRBV7-2 and J usage is TRBJ2-2; no reliable D call. The CDR3 covers 13 residues. Trimming pared 3 bases from V and 7 bases from J, leaving 9 bases between. The V gene's germline CDR1 is SGHTA and CDR2 FQGNSA. For the CDR3, the DNA is TGTGCCAGCAGCTTCCCAAAGAGCGGGGAGCTGTTTTTT. The encoded protein is CASSFPKSGELFF.

This clonotype has only a few counts. This chain joins TRBV30 and TRBJ1-6, with D possibly TRBD1 on 5 matching bases. Germline V gives CDR1 GTSNPN, CDR2 SVGIG (reference sequence). V lost 0 bases, J lost 14 bases, and 20 bases lay in between. The CDR3 totals 15 residues. This CDR3 reads CAWSVGGDGPPTLHF. CDR3 coding DNA: TGTGCCTGGAGTGTGGGCGGGGACGGTCCGCCGACCCTCCACTTT.

This clonotype was counted between two and nine times. The genes are TRBV30 and TRBJ2-2, with 8 bases aligning to TRBD1. The CDR3 is made up of 16 amino acids. CDR1 is GTSNPN, CDR2 SVGIG, per germline (reference sequence). With 4 bases clipped from V and 4 bases from J, the junction kept 11 bases outside the gene matches. The chain's CDR3 is CAWTPSRTGFTGELFF. The CDR3 DNA reads as TGTGCCTGGACCCCTTCAAGGACAGGGTTCACCGGGGAGCTGTTTTTT.

This clonotype has ten or more counts. The rearrangement uses TRBV20-1 and TRBJ2-4; D is uncertain. This CDR3 has 14 residues. Trimming took 3 bases from V and 0 from J, leaving 9 bases between them. The germline V gene has CDR1 DFQATT and CDR2 SNEGSKA (reference sequence). CDR3 DNA sequence: TGCAGTGCTAGTAGGACGGGAGCCAAAAACATTCAGTACTTC. Amino acid sequence: CSASRTGAKNIQYF.

This chain links TRBV10-3 with TRBJ2-2; 9 bases agree with TRBD1. Looked up from germline, CDR1 is ENHRY and CDR2 is SYGVKD. The CDR3 totals 16 residues. V was pared by 2 bases and J by 1 base, with 2 bases of the junction left unmatched. CDR3 loop: CAISEPGQGNTGELFF. The CDR3 DNA reads TGTGCCATCAGTGAGCCGGGACAGGGGAACACCGGGGAGCTGTTTTTT.

This clonotype has a count of ten or more. The junction does not match germline at one end; this may be a read error. The V call is TRBV7-2, the J call TRBJ2-5; 8 nucleotides line up with TRBD1. CDR3 length equals 15 residues. In germline, CDR1 is SGHTA, CDR2 FQGNSA. The CDR3 DNA reads TGCGCCAGCAGCCAAGATCCAGGGGGCTTAGAGACCCAGTACTTC. It encodes CASSQDPGGLETQYF.

This clonotype has ten or more counts. The chain joins TRBV2 to TRBJ2-5, with D tentatively TRBD2 (7 bases). Germline CDR1 reads SNHLY; CDR2 reads FYNNEI. Trimming took off 2 bases at V and 4 bases at J, with 20 bases between the two ends. The CDR3 covers 17 residues. The CDR3 nucleotides are TGTGCCAGCAGTGAACTGAGGGCGGGGGCCTTGATAGAGACCCAGTACTTC. It translates to CASSELRAGALIETQYF.

This clonotype has only a few counts. The rearrangement joins TRBV27 to TRBJ1-5; the D gene is possibly TRBD1 (6 bases). V was pared by 8 bases and J by 6 bases, with 11 bases between. This CDR3 spans 12 amino acids. CDR1 is MNHEY, CDR2 SMNVEV, per germline (reference sequence). CDR3 sequence (DNA): TGTGCCAGCCGGACACAGGGTCAGCCCCAGCATTTT. It encodes CASRTQGQPQHF.

This clonotype appeared many times. CDR3 sequence: CASSLTTLPANEKLFF. The CDR3 nucleotides read TGTGCCAGCAGCTTAACGACACTTCCCGCTAATGAAAAACTGTTTTTT. V and J are TRBV7-9 and TRBJ1-4; D remains ambiguous. Looked up from germline, CDR1 is SEHNR and CDR2 is FQNEAQ (reference sequence). The ends were cut back, 2 bases at V and 3 bases at J, with 13 bases in the middle. The CDR3 spans 16 residues.

This clonotype was found a few times. The rearrangement uses TRBV19 and TRBJ2-5, with D possibly TRBD2 on 5 matching bases. Germline values: CDR1 LNHDA, CDR2 SQIVND (reference sequence). This CDR3 has 14 amino acids. This chain's CDR3 is CASSPRGSKETQYF. For the CDR3, the DNA is TGTGCTTCTTCCCCTCGGGGTTCTAAAGAGACCCAGTACTTC.

The chain couples TRBV28 to TRBJ2-7, with D possibly matching TRBD1 (5 bases). V was clipped by 2 bases and J by 0 bases, with 14 bases between them. Germline-derived CDR1 and CDR2 are MDHEN and SYDVKM. The length of the CDR3 is 16 residues. The CDR3 sequence is CASSLLWARDSYEQYF. The CDR3 DNA follows: TGTGCCAGCAGTTTACTATGGGCCAGGGACTCCTACGAGCAGTACTTC. The full variable domain, rest sourced from reference TRBV28 and TRBJ2-7, is DVKVTQSSRYLVKRTGEKVFLECVQDMDHENMFWYRQDPGLGLRLIYFSYDVKMKEKGDIPEGYSVSREKKERFSLILESASTNQTSMYLCASSLLWARDSYEQYFGPGTRLTVT.

CDR3 protein: CSASKGGTGGTGELFF. The CDR3 bases are TGCAGTGCTAGCAAAGGGGGGACAGGGGGTACCGGGGAGCTGTTTTTT. The J gene is TRBJ2-2, the V gene TRBV20-1; TRBD1 matches 11 bases. V was clipped by 3 bases and J by 5 bases; unmatched bases: 8. In germline, CDR1 is DFQATT, CDR2 SNEGSKA (reference sequence). The CDR3 contains 16 residues.

This clonotype was counted many times. CDR3 sequence reads: CSVVRLTEAFF. The CDR3 nucleotides read TGCAGCGTTGTAAGATTAACTGAAGCTTTCTTT. V is TRBV29-1 and J is TRBJ1-1, with D hard to call. Germline-derived CDR1 and CDR2 are SQVTM and ANQGSEA. Trimming left V 4 bases short and J 5 bases short, with 8 bases between. This CDR3 has 11 amino acids.

This clonotype has just a few counts. The gene calls are TRBV20-1 and TRBJ2-5, with 8 bases fitting TRBD1. Germline CDR1 and CDR2: DFQATT and SNEGSKA (reference sequence). J gave up 4 bases and V 5 bases, and 12 bases lay outside the gene matches. The CDR3 extends over 15 amino acids. The CDR3 is CSAGTGTGFGETQYF. The CDR3 DNA sequence: TGCAGTGCTGGAACCGGGACAGGCTTTGGAGAGACCCAGTACTTC.

This clonotype was counted between two and nine times. The V gene is TRBV18, the J gene TRBJ2-5; TRBD2 matches 9 bases. The CDR3 contains 18 residues. The junction had 14 bases not matched to a gene; V was cut back by 2 bases and J by 4 bases. Germline V gives CDR1 KGHSH, CDR2 LQKENI. The CDR3 nucleotides read TGTGCCAGCTCACCAGAGGTGCGGGGGGGCCGTGGAGGAGAGACCCAGTACTTC. Translated: CASSPEVRGGRGGETQYF.

This clonotype was seen repeatedly, ten times or more. The chain employs TRBV12-3 or TRBV12-4 and TRBJ1-5; D remains ambiguous. This CDR3 is built from 14 residues. The V and J ends lost 1 base and 6 bases respectively, with 10 bases between them. The CDR3 loop is CASSLGLGGQPQHF. CDR3 DNA: TGTGCCAGCAGTTTAGGTTTGGGAGGTCAGCCCCAGCATTTT.

This clonotype was counted ten times or more. The chain links TRBV6-1 to TRBJ2-7; D gene ambiguous. Germline V gene sequence: CDR1 MNHNS, CDR2 SASEGT. V was shortened by 7 bases and J by 0 bases, with 13 bases between the two germline ends. This CDR3 contains 14 residues. The CDR3 nucleotides are TGTGCCAGCAACGGCAGGCCGAGCTCCTACGAGCAGTACTTC. Its translation is CASNGRPSSYEQYF.

This clonotype was seen at least ten times. V and J are TRBV12-3 or TRBV12-4 and TRBJ1-5; tentatively, D is TRBD1 (5 bases). This CDR3 contains 13 residues. V lost 5 bases, J lost 3 bases, and 8 bases lay in between. The CDR3 DNA reads as TGTGCCAGCAGTGACAGTAACAATCAGCCCCAGCATTTT. Translated, it gives CASSDSNNQPQHF.

The V call is TRBV4-3, the J call TRBJ1-1, with 12 positions matching TRBD1. Trimming cost V 4 bases and J 6 bases; bases outside gene matches: 6. CDR1 and CDR2 (germline): LGHNA, YSLEER. The CDR3 spans 15 residues. Here the CDR3 DNA reads TGCGCCAGCAGCCTGGGACAGGGGGCGTTAGCTGAAGCTTTCTTT. This translates into CASSLGQGALAEAFF.

This clonotype was found many times. In nucleotides, the CDR3 is TGTGCCAGCAGCCAGGGCCAGCAGCCCCAGCATTTT. Its translation: CASSQGQQPQHF. The rearrangement links TRBV3-1 to TRBJ1-5, with no clear D. The length of the CDR3 is 12 residues. Germline CDR1 is LGHDT and CDR2 is YNNKEL (reference sequence). V was pared by 3 bases and J by 7 bases, with 7 bases between.

This clonotype was observed a few times. This rearrangement joins TRBV19 to TRBJ2-7, with 10 positions matching TRBD1. The CDR3 loop spans 14 amino acids. Germline trimming cut 4 bases from V and 3 bases from J; bases unmatched to any gene: 3. The germline V gene encodes CDR1 LNHDA and CDR2 SQIVND (reference sequence). In nucleotides, the CDR3 is TGTGCCAGTAGTAAGGGACAGGGGAGCTACGAGCAGTACTTC. Protein: CASSKGQGSYEQYF. Together with reference TRBV19 and TRBJ2-7, the CDR3 gives the full variable domain: DGGITQSPKYLFRKEGQNVTLSCEQNLNHDAMYWYRQDPGQGLRLIYYSQIVNDFQKGDIAEGYSVSREKKESFPLTVTSAQKNPTAFYLCASSKGQGSYEQYFGPGTRLTVT.

This clonotype was counted many times. The V gene is TRBV5-1, the J gene TRBJ1-2; tentatively, D is TRBD1 (5 bases). Germline loops: CDR1 SGHRS, CDR2 YFSETQ. Trimming removed 0 bases at V and 9 bases at J, with 12 bases between. The length of the CDR3 is 13 residues. CDR3 protein: CASSLEGPISYTF. The CDR3 coding sequence is TGCGCCAGCAGCTTGGAGGGGCCTATTAGCTACACCTTC. The complete variable domain, with remaining parts taken from reference TRBV5-1 and TRBJ1-2, reads KAGVTQTPRYLIKTRGQQVTLSCSPISGHRSVSWYQQTPGQGLQFLFEYFSETQRNKGNFPGRFSGRQFSNSRSEMNVSTLELGDSALYLCASSLEGPISYTFGSGTRLTVV.

The rearrangement uses TRBV12-3 or TRBV12-4 and TRBJ2-1, with D tentatively TRBD1 (6 bases). Between the trimmed V and J ends, which lost 3 bases and 10 bases, there was a span of 13 bases. This CDR3 spans 13 amino acids. CDR3 residues: CASSLGQAIEQFF. The CDR3 bases are TGTGCCAGCAGTTTGGGACAAGCAATCGAGCAGTTCTTC.

Details on this clonotype: A single base is all that separates this from a far larger clone, so a read error is likely. The rearrangement uses TRBV6-2 or TRBV6-3 and TRBJ2-7; D is perhaps TRBD2 (6 bases). Per the germline V gene, CDR1 is MNHEY and CDR2 is SVGEGT. The CDR3 spans 14 residues. V lost 5 bases to trimming and J lost 7 bases, with 18 bases between them. The CDR3 region has the DNA TGTGCCAGCAGTCACACCACGGCGGGACGTGAGCAGTACTTC. Encoded protein: CASSHTTAGREQYF.